The rows below give T cell receptor beta chains drawn from one sample of a study of OX40 agonist ivuxolimab in advanced cancers. Sequencing used immunoSEQ multiplex PCR; TCRdb keeps in-frame clones, though not all of them. The sample lists roughly 90,000 clones, roughly 90% occurring once. The starting material was CD4+ or CD8+ T cells sorted from blood, obtained in a trial of the OX40 agonist ivuxolimab. The receptors were sampled from an adult with an advanced solid tumor such as melanoma, head and neck, liver or kidney cancer. The CDR3 runs from the conserved cysteine through the conserved F or W. Fields, in order: J gene, D gene, clone size, V gene, CDR3 DNA, CDR3 protein. The D gene is left open where the match is weak. Size values are once, few and many counts, or a class for expanded clones, and some rows have none.

TRBJ2-1 NA once TRBV21-1 TGTGCCAGCAGCAAATCTAGCGGGACCACCTGCAATGAGCAGTTCTTC CASSKSSGTTCNEQFF
TRBJ2-5 NA once TRBV27 TGCCTCCGAGTCCGGGGAGGTGCCCAGTACTTC CLRVRGGAQYF
TRBJ2-7 NA NA TRBV4-1 TGCGCCAGCAGCCGGGCAGACAGCTACGAGCAGTACTTC CASSRADSYEQYF
TRBJ2-7 NA NA TRBV18 TGTGCCAGCTCCGAGCTAGGGCCCCCGACCTACGAGCAGTACTTC CASSELGPPTYEQYF
TRBJ2-5 NA NA TRBV9 TGTGCCAGCAGCCCCCAAGGACAGCAAGAGACCCAGTACTTC CASSPQGQQETQYF
TRBJ2-4 NA NA TRBV7-2 TGTGCCAGCAGCTATAAACAGGGGGGGCCTATAGCCAAAAACATTCAGTACTTC CASSYKQGGPIAKNIQYF
TRBJ1-4 NA NA TRBV14 TGTGCCAGCAGCCAAGGATACGGGCGATATAATGAAAAACTGTTTTTT CASSQGYGRYNEKLFF
TRBJ2-1 NA NA TRBV7-8 TGTGCCAGCAGCCGGTCGAACCCCCGGCGCGGGACCAACAATGAGCAGTTCTTC CASSRSNPRRGTNNEQFF
TRBJ1-4 TRBD1 NA TRBV4-2 TGTGCCAGCAGCATACCCGGGACAGGGAATGAAAAACTGTTTTTT CASSIPGTGNEKLFF
TRBJ2-3 NA once TRBV18 TGTGCCAGCTCACCACCCGGGCAGACAGATACGCAGTATTTT CASSPPGQTDTQYF
TRBJ2-3 TRBD2 NA TRBV7-2 TGTGCCAGCAGCTTAGGACTAGCGGGAGCCCCTAGCACAGATACGCAGTATTTT CASSLGLAGAPSTDTQYF
TRBJ2-2 NA NA TRBV5-1 TGCGCCAGCAGCTTGGAGGCAGGCCTAACCGGGGAGCTGTTTTTT CASSLEAGLTGELFF
TRBJ2-3 NA NA TRBV5-1 TGCGCCAGCAGCCCCGGACAGACAGATACGCAGTATTTT CASSPGQTDTQYF
TRBJ2-5 NA once TRBV4-3 TGCGCCAGCAGCCAAGATCAGAGCCAAGAGACCCAGTACTTC CASSQDQSQETQYF
TRBJ1-1 NA NA TRBV30 TGTGCCTGGAGTGTTTCGGCGAGGAACACTGAAGCTTTCTTT CAWSVSARNTEAFF
TRBJ1-2 TRBD1 NA TRBV30 TGTGCCTGGAGTGTTCACCCGGGACAGGGTAGCGGCTACACCTTC CAWSVHPGQGSGYTF
TRBJ2-3 NA NA TRBV4-2 TGTGCCAGCAGCCAAGATGCCCTTAGGGGCACAGATACGCAGTATTTT CASSQDALRGTDTQYF
TRBJ1-2 TRBD1 NA TRBV19 TGTGCCAGTAGTATATCGGAGGGCGTCAGGGGGCATCGTGGCTACACCTTC CASSISEGVRGHRGYTF
TRBJ1-2 TRBD1 NA TRBV11-2 TGTGCCAGCAGCTTAACGGGACAGGGGAACTATGGCTACACCTTC CASSLTGQGNYGYTF
TRBJ1-5 NA NA TRBV6-1 TGTGCCAGCAGTGAACAGGGTGGAGGCAATCAGCCCCAGCATTTT CASSEQGGGNQPQHF
TRBJ2-7 NA NA TRBV10-2 TGCGCCAGCAGTGAGATCTACGAGCAGTACTTC CASSEIYEQYF
TRBJ2-7 TRBD2 NA TRBV7-2 TGTGCCAGCAGCCCCTGGAGTAGCGGGGCCGTATACGAGCAGTACTTC CASSPWSSGAVYEQYF
TRBJ2-7 NA NA TRBV27 TGTGCCAGCAGTTTATCGGGCTCCTACGAGCAGTACTTC CASSLSGSYEQYF